Below are 28 T cell receptor beta chains sequenced from a single sample in a study of vaccination effects on CD4 cells after COVID-19. These receptors have no identified antigens. Antigen-specific CD4+ T cells expanded by the ViraFEST assay with viral peptide pools were then sequenced. When 10 to 11 days of culture had elapsed, CD4+ T cells were isolated. Every participant took two doses of the BNT162b2 or mRNA-1273 vaccine. Sequencing used immunoSEQ multiplex PCR; TCRdb keeps in-frame clones, though not all of them. The sample lists over 50,000 clones; more than 70% were seen once. Sequencing used CD4+ T cells from PBMCs cultured with HCoV-229E spike peptides, obtained after COVID-19 vaccination. Receptors originate from a human donor who received a COVID-19 vaccine.

The V gene is TRBV13, the J gene TRBJ2-3; 13 bases map to TRBD2. The germline V gene encodes CDR1 PRHDT and CDR2 FYEKMQ (reference sequence). The V and J ends lost 4 bases and 6 bases, in that order; junction bases with no gene match: 13. The CDR3 loop spans 18 amino acids. This chain's CDR3 is CASSSGTSGTLRGDTQYF. CDR3 nucleotide sequence: TGTGCCAGCAGCTCCGGGACTAGCGGGACCCTTCGCGGGGATACGCAGTATTTT.

This clone was recorded a few times. This chain connects TRBV9 to TRBJ1-1; unclear D gene. CDR3 length: 15 amino acids. V gave up 0 bases and J gave up 0 bases, with 9 bases separating them. The germline V gene encodes CDR1 SGDLS and CDR2 YYNGEE. CDR3 residues: CASSVGVFMNTEAFF. CDR3 nucleotide sequence: TGTGCCAGCAGCGTAGGGGTATTCATGAACACTGAAGCTTTCTTT.

The table lists this clone with a count of one. The rearrangement joins TRBV5-1 to TRBJ1-3; no clear D gene. V shed 7 bases and J shed 0 bases, with 8 bases lying between them. Germline V gives CDR1 SGHRS, CDR2 YFSETQ. The CDR3 has 13 amino acids. The CDR3 DNA reads TGCGCCAGCGGAGAGGCCTCTGGAAACACCATATATTTT. This codes for CASGEASGNTIYF.

The chain carries TRBV24-1 and TRBJ1-1; 12 bases line up with TRBD1. There are 18 residues in the CDR3. Germline-derived CDR1 and CDR2 are KGHDR and SFDVKD. Unmatched junction bases numbered 16, after V lost 7 bases and J lost 5 bases. This chain's CDR3 is CATSRGGTGGEGNTEAFF. The CDR3 coding sequence is TGTGCCACCAGCCGAGGAGGGACAGGGGGCGAGGGCAATACTGAAGCTTTCTTT.

J is TRBJ1-4 and V is TRBV5-6; 9 nucleotides match TRBD1. Germline V gene data show CDR1 as SGHDT and CDR2 as YYEEEE. The CDR3 is 13 amino acids. V shed 5 bases and J 10 bases; nucleotides not matched to a gene: 6. CDR3 DNA: TGTGCCAGCAGTTATAGACAGGGGGGAAAACTGTTTTTT. It yields the protein CASSYRQGGKLFF.

The genes are TRBV4-1 and TRBJ2-5; 15 nucleotides agree with TRBD2. Per germline, CDR1 MGHRA and CDR2 YSYEKL. J lost 4 bases, V lost 3 bases, and 12 bases had no gene match. CDR3 length equals 19 residues. As DNA, the CDR3 is TGCGCCAGCAGCCACCCCGGACTAGCGGGGGGGCCAGGGCGAGAGACCCAGTACTTC. Translation gives CASSHPGLAGGPGRETQYF.

The chain links TRBV14 to TRBJ2-1; 13 bases fit TRBD2. V lost 10 bases and J lost 4; bases outside the gene matches: 10. The V gene's germline CDR1 is SGHDN and CDR2 FVKESK. The CDR3 is 16 residues long. CDR3 in DNA: TGTGCCACGGGACTAGCGGGGATCCTTTCTTACAATGAGCAGTTCTTC. Protein product: CATGLAGILSYNEQFF.

This clone has just one count. As DNA, the CDR3 is TGTGCCAGTAGTATGTCAACTAGCGGCAAGGGGACCCAGTACTTC. It is translated as CASSMSTSGKGTQYF. This rearrangement joins TRBV19 to TRBJ2-5; 8 bases line up with TRBD2. This CDR3 has 15 residues. Per germline, CDR1 LNHDA and CDR2 SQIVND (reference sequence). V was clipped by 3 bases and J by 7 bases; unmatched bases: 10.

This clone is categorized as medium-sized (0.01 to 0.1%). The germline gene is not matched at one end of the junction; a read error may be the cause. V is TRBV24-1 and J is TRBJ2-5, with D unresolved. CDR1 KGHDR and CDR2 SFDVKD come from the germline V gene. This CDR3 comprises 13 residues. The CDR3 is CATGDSYQETQYF. CDR3 nucleotide sequence: TGTGCCACCGGTGACTCGTACCAAGAGACCCAGTACTTC.

This chain uses TRBV11-2 with TRBJ1-6; possibly TRBD1 for D (6 bases). CDR1 and CDR2 (germline): SGHAT, FQNNGV. Trimming took off 5 bases at V and 6 bases at J, with 14 bases between the two ends. The CDR3 totals 15 residues. The CDR3 region has the DNA TGTGCCAGCAGCACCTTCGGGACACTTAATTCACCCCTCCACTTT. It specifies CASSTFGTLNSPLHF.

The rearrangement joins TRBV5-1 to TRBJ1-1; a weak D match, TRBD1 (5 bases). V lost 2 bases, J lost 9 bases, and 17 bases lay in between. There are 14 residues in the CDR3. Germline V gene lookup returns CDR1 SGHRS and CDR2 YFSETQ. The CDR3 DNA is TGCGCCAGCAGCTTACCCGGGACGGAAACTAAAGCTTTCTTT. Translating gives CASSLPGTETKAFF. Together with reference TRBV5-1 and TRBJ1-1, the CDR3 gives the full variable domain: KAGVTQTPRYLIKTRGQQVTLSCSPISGHRSVSWYQQTPGQGLQFLFEYFSETQRNKGNFPGRFSGRQFSNSRSEMNVSTLELGDSALYLCASSLPGTETKAFFGQGTRLTVV.

This clone turned up a few times. The chain has TRBV4-3 and TRBJ1-1; D might be TRBD1 (5 bases). CDR1 and CDR2 from the germline V gene are LGHNA and YSLEER. This CDR3 has 13 residues. Trimming removed 5 bases at V and 7 bases at J, with 14 bases between. CDR3 region: CASSWSMGGEAFF. The CDR3 nucleotides read TGCGCCAGCAGCTGGAGTATGGGGGGTGAAGCTTTCTTT.

V and J are TRBV7-3 and TRBJ2-5; D gene unclear. Trimming took off 5 bases at V and 2 bases at J, with 15 bases between the two ends. In germline, CDR1 is SGHTA, CDR2 FQGTGA. The CDR3 is 15 residues long. The CDR3: CASSPTSNRQETQYF. The CDR3 DNA is TGTGCCAGCAGCCCAACCTCTAATAGACAAGAGACCCAGTACTTC.

This clone was recorded once. J is TRBJ2-7 and V is TRBV18; D call uncertain. Germline loops: CDR1 KGHSH, CDR2 LQKENI. The V and J ends lost 3 bases and 1 base respectively, with 13 bases between them. The CDR3 length is 15 residues. The CDR3 sequence: CASSPGLASSYEQYV. CDR3 nucleotide sequence: TGTGCCAGCTCACCGGGCTTAGCAAGTTCCTACGAGCAGTACGTC.

The V and J genes are TRBV4-1 and TRBJ2-7; no firm D call. The CDR3 totals 14 residues. In germline, CDR1 is MGHRA, CDR2 YSYEKL. Between the trimmed V and J ends, which lost 1 base and 4 bases, there was a span of 11 bases. CDR3 DNA: TGCGCCAGCAGCCAAGTTCAAGGGAAGTACGAGCAGTACGTC. This sequence encodes CASSQVQGKYEQYV.

The CDR3 spells CASSFLAGEPDTQYF. The CDR3 region has the DNA TGCGCCAGCAGCTTTCTAGCGGGGGAACCAGATACGCAGTATTTT. The chain uses TRBV5-1 and TRBJ2-3, with TRBD2 identical over 10 bases. The CDR3 totals 15 residues. CDR1 is SGHRS and CDR2 is YFSETQ in the germline V gene. V was pared by 2 bases and J by 4 bases, with 4 bases of the junction left unmatched.

This clone was seen more than once but under ten times. The chain links TRBV7-3 to TRBJ2-5; TRBD1 agrees at 9 bases. The CDR3 is made up of 13 amino acids. The germline gives CDR1 SGHTA, CDR2 FQGTGA. V lost 4 bases and J lost 3; bases outside the gene matches: 0. CDR3 sequence reads: CASSWTGEETQYF. The CDR3 DNA reads as TGTGCCAGCAGCTGGACAGGGGAAGAGACCCAGTACTTC.

The chain has TRBV7-3 and TRBJ2-5; the D gene is possibly TRBD1 (6 bases). Germline V gene sequence: CDR1 SGHTA, CDR2 FQGTGA. The V gene lost 5 bases and the J gene lost 4 bases, with 14 bases spanning the gap. This CDR3 has 14 amino acids. The CDR3 sequence is CASSRGGASETQYF. The CDR3 DNA reads TGTGCCAGCAGCCGAGGGGGTGCCTCAGAGACCCAGTACTTC.

The chain has TRBV18 and TRBJ2-4; possible D gene TRBD1, 5 bases. V lost 1 base, J lost 8 bases, and 12 bases lay in between. Germline CDR1 is KGHSH and CDR2 is LQKENI. The CDR3 sequence is 14 residues long. CDR3 sequence (DNA): TGTGCCAGCTCACCACTCCAGGGCCGGGACATTCAGTACTTC. Translation: CASSPLQGRDIQYF.

The chain is built from TRBV10-2 and TRBJ2-1; D is perhaps TRBD2 (6 bases). Between the trimmed V and J ends, which lost 7 bases and 6 bases, there was a span of 10 bases. The germline V gene has CDR1 WSHSY and CDR2 SAAADI. The CDR3 consists of 12 residues. CDR3 coding DNA: TGCGCCAGCACTGGGGAGGCCAATGAGCAGTTCTTC. Translated, it gives CASTGEANEQFF.

This clone was seen a few times. This rearrangement joins TRBV7-9 to TRBJ2-3; possible D gene TRBD2, 5 bases. There are 13 residues in the CDR3. The germline gives CDR1 SEHNR, CDR2 FQNEAQ (reference sequence). V was cut by 1 base and J by 10 bases, with 12 bases left in between. This CDR3 reads CASSLGSSPPQYF. CDR3 nucleotides: TGTGCCAGCAGCTTAGGGTCTAGCCCTCCGCAGTATTTT.

The chain combines TRBV30 with TRBJ1-5; 11 bases are a match to TRBD1. J gave up 0 bases and V 2 bases, and 6 bases lay outside the gene matches. The CDR3 is 17 residues long. Germline CDR1 and CDR2: GTSNPN and SVGIG (reference sequence). The DNA of the CDR3 is TGTGCCTGGAGTTCCGGGACAGGGGGTCTTAGCAATCAGCCCCAGCATTTT. Its protein is CAWSSGTGGLSNQPQHF.

The chain has TRBV24-1 and TRBJ2-3; 8 bases match TRBD1. V shed 4 bases and J 3 bases; nucleotides not matched to a gene: 8. Germline CDR1 is KGHDR and CDR2 is SFDVKD. CDR3 length: 16 amino acids. The DNA for the CDR3 is TGTGCCACCAGTGACCCAGGGGGCGGTTGGACAGATACGCAGTATTTT. Amino acids: CATSDPGGGWTDTQYF.

The V call is TRBV12-3 or TRBV12-4, the J call TRBJ2-7, with D possibly being TRBD1 or TRBD2 (5 bases each). The ends were cut back, 6 bases at V and 6 bases at J, with 15 bases in the middle. The length of the CDR3 is 13 residues. In DNA form, the CDR3 reads TGTGCCAGCAGCTCATCTCCAGGGACCGAGCAGTACGTC. Translation: CASSSSPGTEQYV.

The rearrangement uses TRBV2 and TRBJ2-3, with TRBD2 matching 9 bases. J gave up 9 bases and V 3 bases, and 10 bases lay outside the gene matches. Germline V gene sequence: CDR1 SNHLY, CDR2 FYNNEI. This CDR3 comprises 15 residues. The CDR3 loop is CASSDERGAYMTQYF. CDR3 DNA sequence: TGTGCCAGCAGTGACGAGCGGGGGGCCTATATGACGCAGTATTTT.

This clone was counted a single time. This chain uses TRBV29-1 with TRBJ1-3; D is possibly TRBD1 (6 bases). CDR1 SQVTM and CDR2 ANQGSEA come from the germline V gene. V lost 6 bases and J lost 1, with 13 bases in between. This CDR3 region has 14 residues. The CDR3 bases are TGCAGCGTCCCTGGAGGGGGGTCTGGAAACACCATATATTTT. It is translated as CSVPGGGSGNTIYF.

This chain joins TRBV21-1 and TRBJ1-6. TRBV21-1 is termed a pseudogene. The CDR3 extends over 20 amino acids. The CDR3 coding sequence is TGTGCCAGCAACTTCCTAACGGAGGGGACCGATGGCTCCTATAATTCACCCCTCCACTTT. Protein: CASNFLTEGTDGSYNSPLHF.

The chain couples TRBV18 to TRBJ1-1; D may be TRBD1 (5 bases). V gave up 1 base and J gave up 4 bases, with 16 bases separating them. The CDR3 totals 16 residues. CDR1 and CDR2 from the germline V gene are KGHSH and LQKENI. This CDR3 reads CASSPRVGSGGTEAFF. Written as DNA, the CDR3 is TGTGCCAGCTCACCACGGGTCGGGTCTGGGGGCACTGAAGCTTTCTTT.